Below, one TCR beta chain is given with its context. Antigen unknown. The V gene's germline CDR1 is KGHSH and CDR2 LQKENI. CDR3 size: 16 residues. The germline V and J ends were trimmed by 3 bases and 1 base, with 15 bases remaining between them. Assay used: immunoSEQ multiplex PCR; TCRdb lists only in-frame clones, some missing. Of around 70,000 clones listed, less than 90% were seen once; the top ten hold roughly 4.5%. This record comes from a study of PD-L1 blockade in urothelial cancer. About the study: Male sex and bladder-origin urothelial cancer were recorded for about 90% of the roughly 30 patients. A median around 140,000 T cells were found in blood samples. Findings and limits, study-wide: Durable benefit was linked to greater 3-week expansion of tumor-associated blood clones.

V is TRBV18 and J is TRBJ1-1; perhaps TRBD1 as D (6 bases). The specimen was PBMCs, collected around atezolizumab (anti-PD-L1) treatment. The receptor was derived from a man between 65 and 85 years old with urothelial cancer. CDR3 DNA sequence: TGTGCCAGCTCACCCGAAGGTGGGGGCTGGAACACTGAAGCTTTCTTT. This encodes CASSPEGGGWNTEAFF.